This T cell receptor (beta chain) was identified in a study of shared clonotypes between healthy human individuals (dated by TCRdb to about 2020). Regarding the research as a whole: The cohort comprised a couple of women and three men aged 18 to 49 years. For each donor, three plates each were used for CD4 naive and CD4 memory, two plates were used for CD8 naive, and one plate was used for CD8 memory. To estimate repertoire size and how much clonotype sharing occurs between individuals, the study deeply sequenced the blood TCR repertoires of about five healthy adults. Libraries were prepared and TCR repertoires were sequenced by different laboratories using diverse techniques, in order to increase sequencing depth and limit assay-specific biases. Each donor's leukapheresis produced roughly between about 0.8 and 10 billion PBMCs. Points the paper makes about the study in general: Sampling was restricted to blood, and TCR repertoires in tissues likely differ from the TCR repertoires found in blood. Clonotypes shared by all four sorted-subset donors showed higher generation probabilities than non-shared clonotypes. Even with the large sequencing depth, rarefaction of the sorted-subset datasets indicated that sequencing was incomplete. Naive subsets generally had larger estimated clonotype richness than memory subsets. The small number of donors limited the genetic and exposure-history diversity represented. When a few donors were compared, the shared fraction of clonotypes was approximately 5% for naive CD4, roughly 3.4% for naive CD8, about 2.5% for memory CD4, and around 0.4% for memory CD8. Pairwise subsampling led to the expectation that sequencing depth would affect the degree of clonotype sharing among donors.

The donors were healthy, HIV-negative adults with no recently reported acute infections or vaccinations. All donors were Caucasian adults living in Nashville, Tennessee, USA. CD4+ T cells were enriched through magnetic negative selection, after which naive cells were positively selected on CD45RA and the remaining negative fraction served as the memory subset. After blood collection by leukapheresis, PBMCs were isolated using Ficoll-Histopaque density gradient centrifugation and then cryopreserved in the vapor phase of liquid nitrogen. Purity and quantity of every magnetically sorted T cell population were checked by analytical flow cytometry. Each sorted fraction had its genomic DNA isolated and then quantified by UV absorbance on a Nanodrop 2000c. CDR1 and CDR2 are read off the germline V gene as MGHRA and YSYEKL. The junction shows trimming of 1 base on V and 6 bases on J, and the gene matches do not reach 11 bases of it. The CDR3 starts with the cysteine, ends with the phenylalanine, and has 16 residues. Only the CDR3 DNA stays, 48 bases, in frame from base 1.

As for this clone: Its antigen has not been determined. Nothing much larger sits one base from this clone, and base qualities are not available.

Using the deep immunoSEQ assay, multiplex PCR amplified TCR CDR3 regions from genomic DNA. Extracted genomic DNA from each cell subset was spread evenly across all wells of several immunoSEQ 96-well plates, with each plate serving as a replicate. For sorted subsets, 200 ng of genomic DNA, equivalent to 25,000 to 35,000 T cell genomes, went into each replicate PCR. Purified libraries were quantified with a Qubit 3.0 fluorometer, sized on a Bioanalyzer 2100, and re-quantified with the KAPA Library Quantification kit. Every immunoSEQ 96-well plate was sequenced on a dedicated single-read 150-cycle Illumina NextSeq 550 flow cell. As for the authors' bioinformatics: Because only junctional sequences without quality scores were contained in the immunoSEQ output, filtering matching that applied to full-length reads could not be performed. Sequences were annotated with PyIR, a Python wrapper for IgBLAST v1.9, using IMGT germline references to assign V/J genes and CDR3. Reads were filtered out if the reads had weak V/J assignments (E-value above 1e-6), no CDR3, stop codons, out-of-frame junctions, or ambiguous translated residues. V3J clonotypes were defined by identical inferred V gene, J gene, and CDR3 amino acid sequence. The percentage overlap between two repertoires was calculated by dividing the number of shared unique clonotypes by the size of the smaller repertoire. Richness of each repertoire was evaluated using RTK rarefaction, the Chao1 estimator, and Recon v2.1 estimates of unobserved clonotypes. For all TCRbeta clonotypes obtained by the gDNA method from a few donors, generation probabilities were computed with OLGA. This is the immuneACCESS table as TCRdb keeps it, with only in-frame sequences that have V and J called. A part of the clones is gone; compared with another copy, unresolved V genes explain less than half, and the rest is unexplained. V and J calls and clone size come straight from that table; D and trimming were deduced from the DNA. Recorded for this sample are about 2.4 million clones; around 94% of them occurred a single time. The top ten clones comprise 0.11% to 0.15% of the sample.

Sequences were obtained from naive CD4+ T cells sorted from blood. The cell subset or site label corresponds to: CD45RA+ positively selected. This TCR came from a man aged 18 to 29 in good health. Here the chain combines TRBV4-1 and TRBJ2-7; 8 central bases correspond to TRBD2. The CDR3 region reads CASSQGTAGESGEQYF. The DNA sequence is as follows: TGCGCCAGCAGCCAAGGAACAGCGGGAGAATCGGGCGAGCAGTACTTC.